A selection of T cell receptor beta chains follows, all from one sample in a study of blood T cell repertoires in COVID-19. Produced via immunoSEQ multiplex PCR; TCRdb's table is partial and in-frame only. The profile shows some 250,000 clones, 80% to 85% of them singletons. The specimen sequenced was peripheral blood. These receptors came from a man aged 60 to 75 with acute or convalescent COVID-19. Both conserved end residues are part of each CDR3. D genes are given only for firm matches. Clone sizes are given selectively: once, few, many, or a class where the clone is expanded.

size	D	J	V	DNA	CDR3
NA	TRBD1	TRBJ1-2	TRBV11-2	TGTGCCAGCAGCTTAGGCCGGGACAGCTATGGCTACACCTTC	CASSLGRDSYGYTF
once	TRBD2	TRBJ2-1	TRBV4-2	TGTGCCAGCAGCCAAGATTCGGGAGGGGGGGCGGGCAATGAGCAGTTCTTC	CASSQDSGGGAGNEQFF
NA	TRBD1	TRBJ2-3	TRBV11-3	TGTGCCAGCGGTACAGGGGGAGTAGATACGCAGTATTTT	CASGTGGVDTQYF
NA	TRBD1	TRBJ1-1	TRBV4-1	TGCGCCAGCAGCCAAGTAGGGACAGGGGGGTACATGAACACTGAAGCTTTCTTT	CASSQVGTGGYMNTEAFF
NA	NA	TRBJ1-6	TRBV2	TGTGCCAGCAGTGCCGGGAGTAATTCACCCCTCCACTTT	CASSAGSNSPLHF
NA	TRBD2	TRBJ2-7	TRBV7-2	TGTGCCAGCAGCTGGACTAGCGGGAGATCTGGCGAGCAGTACTTC	CASSWTSGRSGEQYF
NA	NA	TRBJ2-5	TRBV7-3	TGTGCCAGCAGCTTGGGGCCTTCGGATGGCCAGTACTTC	CASSLGPSDGQYF
NA	TRBD2	TRBJ2-1	TRBV7-3	TGTGCCAGCAGCTTGACTAGCGGGGGCAATGAGCAGTTCTTC	CASSLTSGGNEQFF
NA	TRBD1	TRBJ1-1	TRBV7-9	TGTGCCAGCAGCTTAGGGGGACAGGGGACGACTTTCTTT	CASSLGGQGTTFF
NA	NA	TRBJ2-5	TRBV4-1	TGCGCCAGCAGCCTCCGATCGGGACAACGCCAAGAGACCCAGTACTTC	CASSLRSGQRQETQYF
once	NA	TRBJ2-1	TRBV15	TGTGCCACCAGCAGAGATCTGACAGCTTCCTACAATGAGCAGTTCTTC	CATSRDLTASYNEQFF
NA	NA	TRBJ1-1	TRBV11-2	TGTGCCAGCAGCTTAGTAAACAGGAAGAACACTGAAGCTTTCTTT	CASSLVNRKNTEAFF
NA	TRBD1	TRBJ2-6	TRBV13	TGTGCCAGCAGCGGGGACAGGGGCTCTGGGGCCAACGTCCTGACTTTC	CASSGDRGSGANVLTF
NA	NA	TRBJ2-2	TRBV5-1	TGCGCCAGCAGCTTGTCCAAGAACACCGGGGAGCTGTTTTTT	CASSLSKNTGELFF
once	TRBD1	TRBJ1-1	TRBV28	TGTGCCAGCAGTCCTGGGACAGGGAGGACTGAAGCTTTCTTT	CASSPGTGRTEAFF
once	TRBD1	TRBJ2-1	TRBV27	TGTGCCAGCAGTTCCCGGGACAGGGCCAACAAGGTAGCGGCCCCATCCTACAATGAGCAGTTCTTC	CASSSRDRANKVAAPSYNEQFF
NA	NA	TRBJ1-3	TRBV7-6	TGTGCCAGCAGCTTAGTATGGCCGGGACACATCGATGGAAACACCATATATTTT	CASSLVWPGHIDGNTIYF
NA	TRBD1	TRBJ1-1	TRBV18	TGTGCCAGCTCGCGACAGGGAATGAACACTGAAGCTTTCTTT	CASSRQGMNTEAFF
NA	NA	TRBJ2-3	TRBV15	TGTGCCACCAGCTTCGGACTCAACGCAGATACGCAGTATTTT	CATSFGLNADTQYF
NA	TRBD1	TRBJ1-2	TRBV6-4	TGTGCCAGCAGTGGGACAGGGGGATATGGCTACACCTTC	CASSGTGGYGYTF
NA	TRBD2	TRBJ2-7	TRBV15	TGTGCCACCAGCAGAGATCGTTCTAGCGGGAGGTCTTACGAGCAGTACTTC	CATSRDRSSGRSYEQYF
NA	NA	TRBJ2-2	TRBV7-2	TGTGCCAGCAGCTTAAATCTAGTTCGGGGCACCGGGGAGCTGTTTTTT	CASSLNLVRGTGELFF
NA	NA	TRBJ2-7	TRBV3-1/TRBV3-2	TGTGCCAGCAGCCCCGTGAGCTCCTACGAGCAGTACTTC	CASSPVSSYEQYF
NA	NA	TRBJ1-2	TRBV5-6	TGTGCCAGCAGCCCCTGGGGGGGGAACTATGGCTACACCTTC	CASSPWGGNYGYTF
NA	TRBD1	TRBJ1-2	TRBV5-1	TGCGCCAGCAGCTTCCAGGGGGTTGTCACCCCCACTGGCTACACCTTC	CASSFQGVVTPTGYTF
NA	NA	TRBJ2-7	TRBV19	TGTGCCAGTAGTGTACTGTGGAGTAGCTCCTACGAGCAGTACTTC	CASSVLWSSSYEQYF
NA	NA	TRBJ2-5	TRBV29-1	TGCAGCGCCGGTGAGGCCCAAGAGACCCAGTACTTC	CSAGEAQETQYF
NA	NA	TRBJ2-1	TRBV19	TGTGCCAGTCGCCCGACGGGGAGCAATGAGCAGTTCTTC	CASRPTGSNEQFF
few	NA	TRBJ1-1	TRBV5-1	TGCGCCAGCAGCTTGGAATCGGGGTCCACTGAAGCTTTCTTT	CASSLESGSTEAFF
NA	NA	TRBJ2-1	TRBV9	TGTGCCAGCAGCGTAGGCGGGGGCCTGGGGGTTCTCTACAATGAGCAGTTCTTC	CASSVGGGLGVLYNEQFF
NA	NA	TRBJ2-7	TRBV3-1/TRBV3-2	TGTGCCAGCAGCGCCAAAGGGAGCGAGCAGTACTTC	CASSAKGSEQYF
few	TRBD1	TRBJ1-2	TRBV29-1	TGCAGCGTCGATGACAGGGCCCTGACTAACTATGGCTACACCTTC	CSVDDRALTNYGYTF
NA	NA	TRBJ2-3	TRBV2	TGTGCCAGCAGTGAGGGCAGGGACACAGATACGCAGTATTTT	CASSEGRDTDTQYF